A selection of T cell receptor beta chains follows, all from one sample in a study of CD8 T cells in Susac syndrome. MiXCR, run by TCRdb on the immunoSEQ multiplex PCR reads, gives a single entry per CDR3 protein. The data contain 50,000 to 60,000 distinct CDR3 sequences, roughly nine tenths of them singletons. Sequenced: CD8+ T cells from PBMCs. These receptor sequences come from a human donor in good health. Both conserved end residues are part of each CDR3. The D gene is left open where the match is weak. Not every row has a clone size; where given, it reads once, few, many or a size class.

cdr3_aa cdr3_nt clone_size d_call v_call cdr3_length j_call
CSVEEERGSSLETDTQYF TGCAGCGTTGAAGAAGAGAGGGGCAGTTCGCTCGAGACAGATACGCAGTATTTT - - TRBV29-1 18 TRBJ2-3
CSARDPQGASTEAFF TGCAGTGCTAGAGACCCACAGGGGGCGAGCACTGAAGCTTTCTTT - TRBD1 TRBV20-1 15 TRBJ1-1
CACDTNSGANVLTF TGTGCCTGTGACACTAACTCTGGGGCCAACGTCCTGACTTTC - - TRBV30 14 TRBJ2-6
CASSASPDRNNSPLHF TGTGCCAGCAGCGCCAGTCCCGACCGGAATAATTCACCCCTCCACTTT - - TRBV6-1 16 TRBJ1-6
CATRGIEQFF TGTGCCACCCGGGGGATTGAGCAGTTCTTC - - TRBV6-1 10 TRBJ2-1
CASISDRGRENTGELFF TGTGCCAGCATTTCGGACAGGGGGCGTGAAAACACCGGGGAGCTGTTTTTT once TRBD1 TRBV6-2/TRBV6-3 17 TRBJ2-2
CAISESAGGNTEAFF TGTGCCATCAGTGAGTCCGCAGGGGGGAACACTGAAGCTTTCTTT - TRBD1 TRBV10-3 15 TRBJ1-1
CASKQGPSSYNEQFF TGTGCCAGCAAACAGGGGCCAAGCTCCTACAATGAGCAGTTCTTC - TRBD1 TRBV27 15 TRBJ2-1
CASRSDRRENEQFF TGTGCCAGCAGATCTGACCGGCGGGAAAATGAGCAGTTCTTC - - TRBV5-5 14 TRBJ2-1
CASSPLGGAYEQYF TGTGCCAGCAGCCCCCTAGGGGGAGCCTACGAGCAGTACTTC - - TRBV7-2 14 TRBJ2-7
CASSPTPGEYNEQFF TGTGCCAGCAGCCCGACCCCTGGGGAGTACAATGAGCAGTTCTTC - - TRBV7-9 15 TRBJ2-1
CASSQDGDQQYF TGCGCCAGCAGCCAAGATGGGGATCAGCAGTACTTC - - TRBV4-1 12 TRBJ2-7
CASSYSEGADTQYF TGTGCCAGCAGTTACTCCGAGGGTGCAGATACGCAGTATTTT - - TRBV6-5 14 TRBJ2-3
CASSYSYNEQFF TGTGCCAGCAGTTACTCGTACAATGAGCAGTTCTTC - - TRBV6-2/TRBV6-3 12 TRBJ2-1
CASSQDSEQGMEFF TGCGCCAGCAGCCAAGATTCTGAGCAGGGGATGGAGTTCTTC - - TRBV4-1 14 TRBJ2-1
CASSQDLGTANTGELFF TGCGCCAGCAGCCAAGATCTCGGGACAGCGAACACCGGGGAGCTGTTTTTT - TRBD1 TRBV4-3 17 TRBJ2-2
CASGRVGYYEQYF TGCGCCAGCGGGCGTGTGGGCTACTACGAGCAGTACTTC - - TRBV23-1 13 TRBJ2-7
CASAPYRENTEAFF TGTGCCAGTGCACCTTACAGGGAGAACACTGAAGCTTTCTTT - - TRBV19 14 TRBJ1-1
CSARLDGAGVDTQYF TGCAGTGCTAGATTGGATGGGGCAGGGGTCGATACGCAGTATTTT - - TRBV20-1 15 TRBJ2-3
CASSLTAGYIVYEQYF TGTGCCAGCAGCTTAACAGCGGGGTATATCGTCTACGAGCAGTACTTC - TRBD2 TRBV7-2 16 TRBJ2-7
CASSSPGGETQYF TGTGCCAGCAGCTCCCCTGGGGGGGAGACCCAGTACTTC - - TRBV7-6 13 TRBJ2-5
CASSPPAGSEAFF TGTGCCAGCTCACCACCGGCGGGGTCTGAAGCTTTCTTT few - TRBV18 13 TRBJ1-1
CASSYSTGDAYGYTF TGTGCCAGCAGTTATTCGACAGGAGATGCCTATGGCTACACCTTC - - TRBV6-5 15 TRBJ1-2
CASSISVRGAGIQETQYF TGTGCCAGTAGTATATCGGTTCGCGGGGCGGGAATCCAAGAGACCCAGTACTTC - - TRBV19 18 TRBJ2-5
CASSLVGLEQFF TGTGCCAGCAGCTTGGTGGGGTTGGAACAGTTCTTC - - TRBV5-4 12 TRBJ2-1
CASSEGLAATYEQYF TGTGCCAGCAGCGAGGGACTAGCGGCTACCTACGAGCAGTACTTC - TRBD2 TRBV7-8 15 TRBJ2-7
CASSYVEDNQPQHF TGTGCCAGCAGTTACGTGGAGGACAATCAGCCCCAGCATTTT - - TRBV6-2/TRBV6-3 14 TRBJ1-5
CASSFLGQNQGYEQYF TGTGCCAGCAGTTTCCTAGGCCAAAACCAGGGCTACGAGCAGTACTTC - - TRBV28 16 TRBJ2-7
CATSESGGVNEQFF TGTGCCACCAGTGAGAGCGGGGGGGTCAATGAGCAGTTCTTC - TRBD2 TRBV24-1 14 TRBJ2-1
CASSQPQGPLNEQFF TGCGCCAGCAGCCAGCCACAGGGTCCCCTAAATGAGCAGTTCTTC - - TRBV4-1 15 TRBJ2-1
CASSLEGETGELFF TGTGCCAGCAGCTTAGAGGGGGAAACCGGGGAGCTGTTTTTT - - TRBV7-6 14 TRBJ2-2
CASSLVGTGAETQYF TGTGCCAGCAGCTTAGTGGGGACAGGTGCAGAGACCCAGTACTTC - TRBD1 TRBV11-2 15 TRBJ2-5
CASSLGYTGELFF TGTGCCAGCAGCTTAGGATACACCGGGGAGCTGTTTTTT - - TRBV7-9 13 TRBJ2-2
CASSSTSGGSGYTF TGTGCCAGTAGTAGCACCTCAGGGGGTTCCGGCTACACCTTC - TRBD1 TRBV19 14 TRBJ1-2
CASSPIRRDRGPTEAFF TGTGCCAGCAGTCCAATCAGGCGGGACAGGGGACCCACTGAAGCTTTCTTT - TRBD1 TRBV27 17 TRBJ1-1
CASSEFPANTGELFF TGTGCCAGCAGTGAATTTCCAGCGAACACCGGGGAGCTGTTTTTT - - TRBV2 15 TRBJ2-2
CASSDWTGVSYEQYF TGTGCCAGCAGTGACTGGACAGGCGTCTCCTACGAGCAGTACTTC once TRBD1 TRBV25-1 15 TRBJ2-7
CASSYPGGDEQYF TGCGCCAGCAGCTACCCGGGGGGAGACGAGCAGTACTTC once TRBD2 TRBV4-1 13 TRBJ2-7
CASSPGQGTYEQYF TGTGCCAGCAGCCCTGGACAGGGCACCTACGAGCAGTACTTC few TRBD1 TRBV9 14 TRBJ2-7
CASSLVTANYGYTF TGTGCCAGCAGCTTGGTCACTGCTAACTATGGCTACACCTTC - - TRBV5-6 14 TRBJ1-2
CASSSLREGNTIYF TGTGCCAGCAGCTCGCTAAGAGAGGGAAACACCATATATTTT - - TRBV11-2 14 TRBJ1-3
CASSLVQGAPTGANVLTF TGTGCCAGCAGCTTAGTGCAGGGGGCGCCCACTGGGGCCAACGTCCTGACTTTC - TRBD1 TRBV7-8 18 TRBJ2-6
CAISESESPGNQPQHF TGTGCCATCAGTGAGTCCGAGAGCCCAGGCAATCAGCCCCAGCATTTT few - TRBV10-3 16 TRBJ1-5
CASSIEGQASEQYF TGTGCCAGTAGTATAGAGGGACAGGCCTCCGAGCAGTACTTC - TRBD1 TRBV19 14 TRBJ2-7
CASSPRQSLGDEQYF TGTGCCAGCAGCCCCCGACAGAGCTTAGGCGACGAGCAGTACTTC - - TRBV9 15 TRBJ2-7
CASLGTGELFF TGTGCCAGCCTGGGGACCGGGGAGCTGTTTTTT - - TRBV12-3/TRBV12-4 11 TRBJ2-2
CASSYPGSPGYTF TGTGCCAGCAGCTACCCGGGGTCGCCCGGCTACACCTTC - - TRBV7-9 13 TRBJ1-2
CASSLDGVQDTQYF TGTGCCAGCAGCTTGGACGGGGTCCAAGATACGCAGTATTTT - - TRBV5-4 14 TRBJ2-3
CASSPGTGGGETQYF TGTGCCAGCAGCCCCGGGACAGGGGGCGGGGAGACCCAGTACTTC - TRBD1 TRBV11-2 15 TRBJ2-5
CASSPGLAVTYEQYF TGTGCCAGCAGCCCAGGGTTGGCAGTTACCTACGAGCAGTACTTC - - TRBV9 15 TRBJ2-7
CASSPGVGSYEQYF TGTGCCAGCAGCCCCGGAGTCGGCTCCTACGAGCAGTACTTC - - TRBV7-6 14 TRBJ2-7
CASSYGTLPRNEQFF TGTGCCAGCAGTTACGGGACCCTTCCGCGGAATGAGCAGTTCTTC - - TRBV6-6 15 TRBJ2-1
CASSLQGQGMGGYTF TGTGCCAGCAGTTTACAAGGACAGGGGATGGGTGGCTACACCTTC - TRBD1 TRBV27 15 TRBJ1-2
CASSLSDYEQYF TGTGCCAGCAGTCTCTCAGATTACGAGCAGTACTTC - - TRBV2 12 TRBJ2-7